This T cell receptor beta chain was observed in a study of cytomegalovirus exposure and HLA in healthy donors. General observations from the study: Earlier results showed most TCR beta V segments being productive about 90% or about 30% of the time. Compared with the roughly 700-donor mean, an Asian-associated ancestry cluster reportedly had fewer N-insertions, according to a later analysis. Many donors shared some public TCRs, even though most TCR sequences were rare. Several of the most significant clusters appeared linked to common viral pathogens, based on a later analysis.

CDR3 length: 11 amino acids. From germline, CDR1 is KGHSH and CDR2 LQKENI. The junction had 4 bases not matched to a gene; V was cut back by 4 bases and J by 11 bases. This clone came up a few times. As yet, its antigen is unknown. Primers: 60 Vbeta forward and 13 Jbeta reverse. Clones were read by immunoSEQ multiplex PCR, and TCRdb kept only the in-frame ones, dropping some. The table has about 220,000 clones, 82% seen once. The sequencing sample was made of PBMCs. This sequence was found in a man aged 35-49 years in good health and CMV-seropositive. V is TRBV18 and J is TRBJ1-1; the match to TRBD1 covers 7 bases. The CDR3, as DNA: TGTGCCAGCTCACAACAGGGGTATGCTTTCTTT. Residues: CASSQQGYAFF.